This TCR beta chain came from a study of T cell repertoires in cytomegalovirus infection (dated by TCRdb to about 2019). Context from the whole study: Donor HLA type was relevant to the analysis, as public TCR beta signatures indicated carriage of CMV infection together with the matching HLA type.

Deletion took 8 bases off V and 8 bases off J, with a span of 16 bases between the germline ends. The CDR3 goes from the cysteine to the phenylalanine over 13 residues. Only the CDR3 part of the read is kept: 39 bases, read in frame from the first base. The germline V gene (reference sequence) supplies CDR1 MNHNY and CDR2 SVGAGI. As to this clonotype: What this receptor recognizes is not known. Base qualities are not at hand, and no much larger clone is one base apart.

The sample was run on an Illumina HiSeq 1500. TCRdb reworked the public reads: Q25 trimming with fastp, MiXCR clone assembly, productive beta chains retained. One record per CDR3 amino acid sequence lists the most common genes and DNA. The sample includes a few hundred thousand distinct CDR3 sequences, with approximately 25% observed a single time. The ten top clones hold roughly an eighth of the sample. The paper's findings and limits, for the study overall: The ex vivo response was dominated by HLA-C-restricted CMV-specific TCR beta clonotypes, which also provided the single most frequent clonotype in two of eight donors. Cumulative frequency of public TCR beta family members discriminated carriers of CMV infection plus the relevant HLA type in this cohort and an independent 352-donor cohort.

Rearrangement joined TRBV6-6 to TRBJ2-1; the D gene is possibly TRBD2, with 5 bases matching. Sequencing was done on a sample of PBMCs. This receptor was identified in a human donor in good health (CMV status not recorded). Some clones in this sample may be carry-over from other donors' samples. The CDR3 sequence is CASDDLAGHEQFF. The bases read TGTGCCAGCGACGACTTGGCGGGCCATGAGCAGTTCTTC.